This TCR beta chain was profiled in a study of T-cell reconstitution after alpha-beta-depleted transplantation in children. This clonotype was detected ten times or more. TCRbeta library preparation incorporated unique molecular identifiers. One entry per CDR3 protein, called by TCRdb with MiXCR from the PCR reads. The sample lists hundreds of thousands of distinct CDR3 sequences; under 12% were seen once. The CDR3 is made up of 14 amino acids. Per germline, CDR1 KGHSH and CDR2 LQKENI. V was shortened by 2 bases and J by 0 bases, with 7 bases between the two germline ends. The clonotype originates from a human donor who donated a stem cell graft to a child with acute myeloid leukemia. The material sequenced was PBMCs from the stem cell graft donor, taken from the stem cell graft. V and J are TRBV18 and TRBJ1-1, with D uncertain. The CDR3 region has the DNA TGTGCCAGCTCACCAGGGTTTTTGAACACTGAAGCTTTCTTT. This translates into CASSPGFLNTEAFF. The entire variable domain, with the rest obtained from reference TRBV18 and TRBJ1-1, is as follows: NAGVMQNPRHLVRRRGQEARLRCSPMKGHSHVYWYRQLPEEGLKFMVYLQKENIIDESGMPKERFSAEFPKEGPSILRIQQVVRGDSAAYFCASSPGFLNTEAFFGQGTRLTVV.